This T cell receptor (beta chain) was observed in a study of OX40 agonist ivuxolimab in advanced cancers. Study as a whole: Patients received the agonistic anti-OX40 (CD134) antibody ivuxolimab. Aged roughly 23 to 80 with a mean of 60 years, they were less than 90% male.

If patients had autoimmune disease history or systemic immunosuppression, they were excluded. Peripheral blood came from all dose cohorts at three timepoints. With V trimmed by 2 bases and J by 2 bases, 4 bases remained unmatched. Germline-derived CDR1 and CDR2 are LNHDA and SQIVND (reference sequence). The CDR3 consists of 15 residues. Using immunoSEQ multiplex PCR, the repertoire was profiled, and TCRdb retains in-frame clones only, with some absent. Found here are approximately 20,000 clones, 78% of them singletons; the top ten hold less than 30%. This receptor was identified in an adult with an advanced solid tumor such as melanoma, head and neck, liver or kidney cancer. The rearrangement joins TRBV19 to TRBJ2-7, with TRBD2 matching 9 bases. Sequenced material: CD4+ or CD8+ T cells sorted from blood, taken in a trial of the OX40 agonist ivuxolimab. The CDR3 protein is CASSIMSGGPYEQYF. CDR3 DNA sequence: TGTGCCAGTAGTATAATGAGCGGGGGGCCCTACGAGCAGTACTTC.